In this sample, the clone carrying this T cell receptor beta chain turned up once. RNA transcripts yielded amplified TCR beta CDR3 regions. A set of HTBI primers served as the primers for a first-round RT-PCR of the TCR CDR3. Each CDR3 protein gets one entry after TCRdb re-called the multiplex PCR reads with MiXCR. The table lists 250,000 to 300,000 distinct CDR3 sequences, roughly 15% of them singletons. These data come from a study of T cells in Graves' hyperthyroidism and ophthalmopathy. Sequenced sample: blood. The source is a woman between 40 and 55 years old with Graves' hyperthyroidism.

CDR3 region: CASYQTGYHAEAFF. CDR3 nucleotide sequence: TGTGCCAGTTATCAGACAGGGTATCATGCTGAAGCTTTCTTT. This chain uses TRBV13 with TRBJ1-1; 7 bases match TRBD1. CDR1 is PRHDT, CDR2 FYEKMQ, per germline (reference sequence). The CDR3 extends over 14 amino acids. J gave up 6 bases and V 9 bases, and 13 bases lay outside the gene matches.